The 28 T cell receptor beta chains given below trace back to one sample, sequenced in a study of shared clonotypes between healthy human individuals. This table comes from immunoSEQ multiplex PCR, and its TCRdb copy is limited to in-frame clones, with some not included. The table includes over a million clones, roughly 74% detected once. The sample was memory CD4+ T cells from PBMCs. Stated subset: CD45RA-negative fraction. These receptors all come from a man aged 18 to 30 in good health. Some clones in this sample may be carry-over from other donors' samples.

This clone occurred many times. The gene calls are TRBV6-1 and TRBJ2-3; 9 positions match TRBD1. CDR3 length: 16 amino acids. V gave up 2 bases and J gave up 3 bases; unmatched junction bases: 6. Germline CDR1 reads MNHNS; CDR2 reads SASEGT. CDR3 sequence: CASSELWTGVTDTQYF. The CDR3 DNA is TGTGCCAGCAGTGAACTTTGGACAGGGGTTACAGATACGCAGTATTTT.

This clone was counted a single time. The CDR3 DNA is TGTGCCAGAATCCGGTACCCCTTCAATGAGCAGTTCTTC. This gives the protein CARIRYPFNEQFF. V usage is TRBV5-3 and J usage is TRBJ2-1; D ambiguous. TRBV5-3 is designated an ORF whose function remains uncertain. The V and J ends lost 6 bases and 6 bases respectively, with 13 bases between them. CDR3 length equals 13 residues.

As to this clone: Other DNA sequences of this sample code for an identical CDR3. The chain carries TRBV9 and TRBJ1-1; D gene ambiguous. The CDR3 totals 14 residues. V gave up 0 bases and J gave up 1 base, with 7 bases separating them. Per germline, CDR1 SGDLS and CDR2 YYNGEE. CDR3 in amino acids: CASSVAPQNTEAFF. CDR3 nucleotides: TGTGCCAGCAGCGTAGCGCCACAGAACACTGAAGCTTTCTTT.

In its sample, this clone was seen many times. This sequence joins TRBV18 and TRBJ2-5; no clear D. Germline V gene lookup returns CDR1 KGHSH and CDR2 LQKENI. Between the trimmed V and J ends, which lost 6 bases and 5 bases, there was a span of 10 bases. This CDR3 spans 12 amino acids. The CDR3 DNA reads as TGTGCCAGCTCGCAACCTGGCGAGACCCAGTACTTC. Amino acid sequence: CASSQPGETQYF.

The V call is TRBV2, the J call TRBJ1-4; TRBD1 matches at 8 bases. The J segment lost 7 bases and the V segment lost 6 bases, leaving 10 bases of the junction unmatched. The CDR3 loop spans 15 amino acids. Germline values: CDR1 SNHLY, CDR2 FYNNEI. The CDR3 DNA follows: TGTGCCAGCAGGGGGCAGGGGGCTTTCGGTGAAAAACTGTTTTTT. This codes for CASRGQGAFGEKLFF.

The chain employs TRBV28 and TRBJ1-3; possible D gene TRBD1, 5 bases. This CDR3 region has 17 residues. Per germline, CDR1 MDHEN and CDR2 SYDVKM. Trimming removed 3 bases from V and 0 bases from J, with 15 bases in between. DNA for the CDR3: TGTGCCAGCAGTTTTTTGTGGGGCGCGGGCTCTGGAAACACCATATATTTT. Translated: CASSFLWGAGSGNTIYF.

The rearrangement uses TRBV21-1 and TRBJ1-1; the table's TRBD1 call for D was not verified on the DNA. TRBV21-1 is a documented pseudogene. The CDR3 runs to 16 residues. As DNA, the CDR3 is TGTGCCAGCAGCAAATGCCGGGACAGGGGTGAATCTGAAGCTTTCTTT. Its translation is CASSKCRDRGESEAFF.

The chain links TRBV28 to TRBJ1-1; 8 bases are a match to TRBD1. The CDR3 has 16 residues. CDR1 is MDHEN, CDR2 SYDVKM, per germline. With V trimmed by 7 bases and J by 1 base, 11 bases remained unmatched. The DNA of the CDR3 is TGTGCCAGCACCCATGACAGGGGAGTAGGGAACACTGAAGCTTTCTTT. Its protein product is CASTHDRGVGNTEAFF.

The rearrangement uses TRBV5-1 and TRBJ2-7; D possibly corresponds to TRBD2 (6 bases). The CDR3 is made up of 15 amino acids. The germline gives CDR1 SGHRS, CDR2 YFSETQ. The V end was cut by 3 bases, the J end by 6 bases, with 19 bases between. Here the CDR3 DNA reads TGCGCCAGCAGCTGGGGGGACTCCTCTCTCCCCGAGCAGTACTTC. It encodes CASSWGDSSLPEQYF. The full variable domain, in which reference TRBV5-1 and TRBJ2-7 provide the parts outside the CDR3, is KAGVTQTPRYLIKTRGQQVTLSCSPISGHRSVSWYQQTPGQGLQFLFEYFSETQRNKGNFPGRFSGRQFSNSRSEMNVSTLELGDSALYLCASSWGDSSLPEQYFGPGTRLTVT.

A remark on this clone: The same CDR3 arises from other DNA sequences in this sample as well. The CDR3 is CASSIRNQPQHF. The CDR3 nucleotides read TGTGCCAGTAGTATCCGAAATCAGCCCCAGCATTTT. The V and J genes are TRBV19 and TRBJ1-5; D not resolved. Trimming cost V 3 bases and J 4 bases, with 4 bases left between them. Looked up from germline, CDR1 is LNHDA and CDR2 is SQIVND (reference sequence). This CDR3 has 12 residues.

This clone appeared a few times. This chain uses TRBV7-3 with TRBJ2-1; weak D call: TRBD2 (5 bases). Germline V gives CDR1 SGHTA, CDR2 FQGTGA. V dropped 4 bases and J dropped 6 bases, with 19 bases sitting between them. The CDR3 has 16 amino acids. The CDR3 is CASSSRRTGFANEQFF. The CDR3 coding sequence is TGTGCCAGCAGCTCTCGGAGGACGGGTTTTGCCAATGAGCAGTTCTTC.

The chain employs TRBV29-1 and TRBJ1-1; D ambiguous. Germline values: CDR1 SQVTM, CDR2 ANQGSEA. The CDR3 is made up of 14 amino acids. Trimming left V 4 bases short and J 2 bases short, with 14 bases between. CDR3 bases: TGCAGCGTTGCGACCCGTATGACAAACACTGAAGCTTTCTTT. Translating it yields CSVATRMTNTEAFF.

In this sample, this clone turned up a few times. This chain joins TRBV18 and TRBJ2-4, with D possibly matching TRBD2 (6 bases). The length of the CDR3 is 14 residues. Germline loops: CDR1 KGHSH, CDR2 LQKENI. V lost 3 bases and J lost 8, with 14 bases in between. The CDR3 nucleotides are TGTGCCAGCTCACCTCCCTCCACGGGGGACATTCAGTACTTC. Translation gives CASSPPSTGDIQYF.

This chain connects TRBV7-9 to TRBJ1-1, with D possibly being TRBD1 (5 bases). The CDR3 loop spans 16 amino acids. Germline V gene lookup returns CDR1 SEHNR and CDR2 FQNEAQ (reference sequence). Trimming stripped 2 bases from V and 1 base from J, with 14 bases between. CDR3 region: CASSLNGGLGNTEAFF. CDR3 nucleotide sequence: TGTGCCAGCAGCTTAAACGGGGGATTGGGGAACACTGAAGCTTTCTTT. Looking up the rest from reference TRBV7-9 and TRBJ1-1 gives the full variable domain: DTGVSQNPRHKITKRGQNVTFRCDPISEHNRLYWYRQTLGQGPEFLTYFQNEAQLEKSRLLSDRFSAERPKGSFSTLEIQRTEQGDSAMYLCASSLNGGLGNTEAFFGQGTRLTVV.

This clone was recorded once. This sequence joins TRBV5-1 and TRBJ2-5, with D unclear. Germline lookup yields CDR1 SGHRS and CDR2 YFSETQ. The length of the CDR3 is 13 residues. Deletions cut 0 bases from V and 4 bases from J, with 7 bases between. The CDR3, as DNA: TGCGCCAGCAGCTTGGGTCAGATAGAGACCCAGTACTTC. This encodes CASSLGQIETQYF. The variable domain in full, completed from reference TRBV5-1 and TRBJ2-5, reads KAGVTQTPRYLIKTRGQQVTLSCSPISGHRSVSWYQQTPGQGLQFLFEYFSETQRNKGNFPGRFSGRQFSNSRSEMNVSTLELGDSALYLCASSLGQIETQYFGPGTRLLVL.

This chain uses TRBV5-4 with TRBJ2-3; either TRBD1 or TRBD2 may supply D (5 bases each). This CDR3 region has 17 residues. Germline lookup yields CDR1 SGHNT and CDR2 YYREEE (reference sequence). The V end lost 0 bases, the J end lost 0 bases, and 14 bases lay between the germline ends. The CDR3 spells CASSLERYGDSTDTQYF. As DNA, the CDR3 is TGTGCCAGCAGCTTGGAACGGTACGGGGACAGCACAGATACGCAGTATTTT. Using reference TRBV5-4 and TRBJ2-3 for the parts outside the CDR3, the full variable domain is ETGVTQSPTHLIKTRGQQVTLRCSSQSGHNTVSWYQQALGQGPQFIFQYYREEENGRGNFPPRFSGLQFPNYSSELNVNALELDDSALYLCASSLERYGDSTDTQYFGPGTRLTVL.

There are a few counts of this clone. The J gene is TRBJ1-3, the V gene TRBV7-2; D call uncertain. V gave up 4 bases and J gave up 4 bases, with 8 bases separating them. The CDR3 covers 13 residues. In germline, CDR1 is SGHTA, CDR2 FQGNSA. The CDR3 coding sequence is TGTGCCAGCAGCTCCCGTGACGGAAACACCATATATTTT. Encoded protein: CASSSRDGNTIYF.

This clone was seen just once. This chain links TRBV28 with TRBJ2-7; the match to TRBD2 covers 10 bases. The CDR3 consists of 12 residues. The germline gives CDR1 MDHEN, CDR2 SYDVKM. Trimming removed 11 bases from V and 2 bases from J; junction bases left unmatched: 3. The CDR3 DNA sequence: TGTGCCGTAGCGGGAGGCACCTACGAGCAGTACTTC. It codes for CAVAGGTYEQYF.

V and J are TRBV4-1 and TRBJ2-7; a weak D match, TRBD2 (7 bases). Trimming took 0 bases from V and 3 from J, leaving 12 bases between them. Germline V gene sequence: CDR1 MGHRA, CDR2 YSYEKL. The CDR3 sequence is 15 residues long. The CDR3 sequence: CASSQDAGAYYEQYF. The DNA for the CDR3 is TGCGCCAGCAGCCAAGATGCGGGGGCTTACTACGAGCAGTACTTC.

The table lists this clone with a few counts. The rearrangement joins TRBV5-4 to TRBJ1-2; TRBD1 might be the D (5 bases). V was clipped by 9 bases and J by 1 base, with 22 bases between them. Germline lookup yields CDR1 SGHNT and CDR2 YYREEE (reference sequence). This CDR3 is built from 16 residues. CDR3 DNA sequence: TGTGCCACCACCCGGGACCTAGGCGGGGTTAACTATGGCTACACCTTC. Protein product: CATTRDLGGVNYGYTF.

V usage is TRBV21-1 and J usage is TRBJ1-3; TRBD1 was called by the table and not checked on the DNA. TRBV21-1 is reported as a pseudogene. The CDR3 is 16 residues long. CDR3 sequence reads: CASSKVTRGHGNTIYF. DNA of the CDR3: TGTGCCAGCAGCAAAGTAACCAGGGGGCATGGAAACACCATATATTTT.

The chain carries TRBV11-2 and TRBJ1-1, with D possibly being TRBD1 (6 bases). The CDR3 is 13 amino acids. Germline assignment: CDR1 SGHAT and CDR2 FQNNGV. Trimming took off 7 bases at V and 3 bases at J, with 12 bases between the two ends. For the CDR3, the DNA is TGTGCCAGCATGCGGGGGCGCGACACTGAAGCTTTCTTT. This encodes CASMRGRDTEAFF.

This clone was observed a few times. V is TRBV9 and J is TRBJ2-7, with a tentative D call TRBD1 (5 bases). Trimming took off 2 bases at V and 4 bases at J, with 10 bases between the two ends. The germline V gene encodes CDR1 SGDLS and CDR2 YYNGEE. The CDR3 extends over 13 amino acids. The CDR3: CASSVPGKYEQYF. CDR3 in DNA: TGTGCCAGCAGCGTCCCAGGGAAGTACGAGCAGTACTTC.

The rearrangement links TRBV7-8 to TRBJ1-5, with D unclear. The CDR3 covers 16 residues. Germline-derived CDR1 and CDR2 are SGHVS and FQNEAQ. V was clipped by 1 base and J by 0 bases, with 10 bases between them. The CDR3 DNA reads as TGTGCCAGCAGCTTAGTAGGCAGTTATAGCAATCAGCCCCAGCATTTT. As protein: CASSLVGSYSNQPQHF.

This clone came up many times. V and J are TRBV28 and TRBJ2-7; 8 nucleotides match TRBD2. Trimming cost V 6 bases and J 3 bases; bases outside gene matches: 7. This CDR3 comprises 14 residues. CDR1 is MDHEN and CDR2 is SYDVKM in the germline V gene. CDR3 protein: CASSPAGTSYEQYF. The CDR3 nucleotides are TGTGCCAGCAGCCCCGCCGGGACTAGCTACGAGCAGTACTTC.

The CDR3: CASSVAPRDYEQYF. The DNA of the CDR3 is TGTGCCAGCAGCGTAGCTCCCCGGGACTACGAGCAGTACTTC. The chain recombines TRBV9 with TRBJ2-7, with D perhaps matching TRBD2 (5 bases). CDR1 SGDLS and CDR2 YYNGEE come from the germline V gene. Trimming stripped 0 bases from V and 3 bases from J, with 10 bases between. There are 14 residues in the CDR3.

The V gene is TRBV4-1, the J gene TRBJ2-1, with 10 bases fitting TRBD2. The CDR3 sequence is 16 residues long. With 6 bases clipped from V and 1 base from J, the junction kept 6 bases outside the gene matches. Germline V lookup: CDR1 MGHRA, CDR2 YSYEKL. The CDR3 loop is CASSTLAGDSYNEQFF. The CDR3 nucleotides read TGCGCCAGCAGTACCCTAGCGGGAGATTCCTACAATGAGCAGTTCTTC.

V usage is TRBV4-2 and J usage is TRBJ2-1, with 7 bases matching TRBD2. This CDR3 has 14 amino acids. The germline V gene has CDR1 LGHNA and CDR2 YNFKEQ. With 9 bases clipped from V and 6 bases from J, the junction kept 11 bases outside the gene matches. The CDR3 DNA reads as TGTGCCAGTTCCGGCGGGAGTAGCGGCAATGAGCAGTTCTTC. It encodes CASSGGSSGNEQFF.